One and the same sample provided the 30 T cell receptor beta chains below, sequenced in a study of T cells after yellow fever vaccination. TCRdb processed the 5' RACE reads anew with MiXCR; each CDR3 protein has one entry. This sample yields hundreds of thousands of distinct CDR3 sequences, of which less than 4.5% are seen a single time; 20% to 25% belongs to the top ten. The sequenced sample was PBMCs, obtained on the day of the yellow fever booster vaccination. These receptors came from a man aged 18 to 35 who received the YFV17D yellow fever vaccine.

At least ten counts were recorded for this clonotype. V is TRBV6-2 or TRBV6-3 and J is TRBJ2-5; D remains unclear. In germline, CDR1 is MNHEY, CDR2 SVGEGT. The V and J ends lost 5 bases and 4 bases respectively, with 11 bases between them. The CDR3 spans 13 residues. CDR3 residues: CASSRHPRETQYF. The DNA of the CDR3 is TGTGCCAGCAGTCGACACCCAAGAGAGACCCAGTACTTC.

The chain employs TRBV6-5 and TRBJ2-7; the D gene is possibly TRBD1 (5 bases). The CDR3 spans 14 residues. Per the germline V gene, CDR1 is MNHEY and CDR2 is SVGAGI. The V gene lost 6 bases and the J gene lost 4 bases, with 16 bases spanning the gap. This CDR3 is CASRPMVGAYEQYV. In DNA form, the CDR3 reads TGTGCCAGCAGACCCATGGTAGGGGCTTACGAGCAGTACGTC.

The chain couples TRBV6-2 or TRBV6-3 to TRBJ1-1; no firm D call. Germline V gene data show CDR1 as MNHEY and CDR2 as SVGEGT. The V and J ends lost 5 bases and 4 bases respectively, with 14 bases between them. The CDR3 length is 14 residues. The CDR3 DNA reads TGTGCCAGCAGTCGAGTCGGGGAGCCCACTGAAGCTTTCTTT. Translation gives CASSRVGEPTEAFF.

This clonotype was picked up many times. This chain links TRBV3-1 with TRBJ2-2; D might be TRBD1 or TRBD2, each matching 5 bases. Trimming pared 3 bases from V and 6 bases from J, leaving 8 bases between. From germline, CDR1 is LGHDT and CDR2 YNNKEL (reference sequence). This CDR3 comprises 13 residues. The CDR3 DNA reads TGTGCCAGCAGCCATGGGACGTCCGGGGAGCTGTTTTTT. As protein: CASSHGTSGELFF.

This clonotype was detected many times. V usage is TRBV20-1 and J usage is TRBJ2-1; 9 positions agree with TRBD2. This CDR3 is built from 15 residues. Losses at the gene ends were 0 bases for V and 8 bases for J; bases not matched to a gene: 8. Germline V gene lookup returns CDR1 DFQATT and CDR2 SNEGSKA (reference sequence). The CDR3 sequence: CSARDILAGFDEQFF. The DNA of the CDR3 is TGCAGTGCTAGAGACATACTAGCGGGTTTCGATGAGCAGTTCTTC.

The gene calls are TRBV6-2 or TRBV6-3 and TRBJ2-3; the match to TRBD1 covers 9 bases. Per germline, CDR1 MNHEY and CDR2 SVGEGT. The CDR3 is 16 residues long. V lost 6 bases, J lost 4 bases, and 11 bases stayed unmatched. CDR3 amino acids: CASRYPGQGPPDTQYF. CDR3 nucleotide sequence: TGTGCCAGCAGATATCCGGGACAGGGACCCCCAGATACGCAGTATTTT.

The chain is built from TRBV7-2 and TRBJ2-7; D might be TRBD2 (6 bases). The V gene lost 2 bases and the J gene lost 4 bases, with 15 bases spanning the gap. Per the germline V gene, CDR1 is SGHTA and CDR2 is FQGNSA. CDR3 length equals 15 residues. In nucleotides, the CDR3 is TGTGCCAGCAGCTTACTGGGTCGTGGAGGGTACGAGCAGTACTTC. Protein product: CASSLLGRGGYEQYF.

This clonotype came up many times. The chain carries TRBV5-1 and TRBJ2-1, with unresolved D. The CDR3 runs to 16 residues. Looked up from germline, CDR1 is SGHRS and CDR2 is YFSETQ. Trimming stripped 2 bases from V and 4 bases from J, with 16 bases between. CDR3: CASSFLLTRAYNEQFF. In DNA, the CDR3 is TGCGCCAGCAGCTTCTTGTTAACAAGAGCTTACAATGAGCAGTTCTTC.

This clonotype was recorded at least ten times. The chain has TRBV12-3 or TRBV12-4 and TRBJ2-7; D gene uncertain. The CDR3 has 18 amino acids. V was cut by 3 bases and J by 3 bases, with 24 bases left in between. The CDR3 nucleotides read TGTGCCAGCAGTTTTGGAATAGTGTGGGCAGATGGAAACTACGAGCAGTACTTC. Encoded protein: CASSFGIVWADGNYEQYF.

The sample holds a few counts of this clonotype. The J gene is TRBJ2-5, the V gene TRBV18, with 7 bases aligning to TRBD1. Germline CDR1 KGHSH, CDR2 LQKENI. V lost 2 bases to trimming and J lost 1 base; unmatched junction nucleotides: 7. The CDR3 is 16 amino acids. This chain's CDR3 is CASSPRTGALQETQYF. CDR3 DNA sequence: TGTGCCAGCTCACCAAGGACAGGAGCTCTCCAAGAGACCCAGTACTTC.

The chain has TRBV7-9 and TRBJ1-1; 8 bases are a match to TRBD1. The CDR3 consists of 13 residues. V shed 11 bases and J 4 bases; nucleotides not matched to a gene: 9. Germline values: CDR1 SEHNR, CDR2 FQNEAQ (reference sequence). The CDR3, as DNA: TGTGCCGGTAAGACAGGGGTGGGCACTGAAGCTTTCTTT. This codes for CAGKTGVGTEAFF.

At least ten counts were recorded for this clonotype. This chain joins TRBV6-2 or TRBV6-3 and TRBJ2-5; possible D gene TRBD1, 6 bases. Trimming took off 4 bases at V and 0 bases at J, with 15 bases between the two ends. This CDR3 spans 16 amino acids. Germline V CDR1 and CDR2: MNHEY, SVGEGT. The CDR3 region is CASSSNRVSNQETQYF. CDR3 in DNA: TGTGCCAGCAGTTCCAACAGGGTTTCGAACCAAGAGACCCAGTACTTC.

The rearrangement links TRBV5-4 to TRBJ2-7; D unresolved. CDR1 is SGHNT and CDR2 is YYREEE in the germline V gene (reference sequence). The V end was cut by 4 bases, the J end by 5 bases, with 16 bases between. The CDR3 loop spans 14 amino acids. The CDR3 DNA reads TGTGCCAGCAGCATCGACGGAACAATTCACGAGCAGTACTTC. This sequence encodes CASSIDGTIHEQYF.

The chain joins TRBV11-2 to TRBJ2-6; D might be TRBD1 (5 bases). Germline CDR1 reads SGHAT; CDR2 reads FQNNGV. The CDR3 spans 19 residues. V lost 5 bases to trimming and J lost 0 bases, with 20 bases between them. In DNA, the CDR3 is TGTGCCAGCAGCGCAAGGGCCCTGGGAAGGGGCTCTGGGGCCAACGTCCTGACTTTC. It is translated as CASSARALGRGSGANVLTF.

This clonotype occurred many times. The chain recombines TRBV9 with TRBJ1-4, with TRBD1 matching over 9 bases. Germline assignment: CDR1 SGDLS and CDR2 YYNGEE. The CDR3 length is 17 residues. J lost 5 bases, V lost 3 bases, and 11 bases had no gene match. This CDR3 is CASSARTGETPNEKLFF. The CDR3 DNA reads TGTGCCAGCAGCGCCAGGACAGGGGAAACCCCAAATGAAAAACTGTTTTTT.

This rearrangement joins TRBV20-1 to TRBJ2-2; 8 bases align to TRBD1. There are 15 residues in the CDR3. Trimming at V came to 0 bases and at J to 5 bases, leaving 5 bases not matched to a gene. The germline V gene encodes CDR1 DFQATT and CDR2 SNEGSKA (reference sequence). Here the CDR3 reads CSARDQGAGTGELFF. CDR3 bases: TGCAGTGCTAGAGATCAGGGGGCGGGTACCGGGGAGCTGTTTTTT.

This clonotype turned up a few times. V is TRBV2 and J is TRBJ2-5; D remains unclear. Between the trimmed V and J ends, which lost 4 bases and 4 bases, there was a span of 16 bases. The CDR3 covers 15 residues. Germline V gene lookup returns CDR1 SNHLY and CDR2 FYNNEI. The CDR3: CASSGVGPPRETQYF. The CDR3 DNA reads TGTGCCAGCAGTGGAGTGGGCCCCCCAAGAGAGACCCAGTACTTC. Supplemented by reference TRBV2 and TRBJ2-5, the full variable domain reads EPEVTQTPSHQVTQMGQEVILRCVPISNHLYFYWYRQILGQKVEFLVSFYNNEISEKSEIFDDQFSVERPDGSNFTLKIRSTKLEDSAMYFCASSGVGPPRETQYFGPGTRLLVL.

This clonotype was seen ten or more times. The gene calls are TRBV7-8 and TRBJ2-1, with D possibly being TRBD1 or TRBD2 (7 bases each). Germline CDR1 is SGHVS and CDR2 is FQNEAQ. The CDR3 length is 15 residues. Trimming removed 2 bases from V and 10 bases from J, with 18 bases in between. The DNA for the CDR3 is TGTGCCAGCAGCTTACAGGGCAGGGGGGGTCGAGAGCAGTTCTTC. This sequence encodes CASSLQGRGGREQFF.

The V and J genes are TRBV11-2 and TRBJ2-1, with 7 bases lining up with TRBD1. Trimming removed 4 bases from V and 0 bases from J; junction bases left unmatched: 6. Germline values: CDR1 SGHAT, CDR2 FQNNGV. The length of the CDR3 is 16 residues. This CDR3 is CASSWKGASSYNEQFF. The CDR3 DNA reads as TGTGCCAGCAGCTGGAAGGGGGCCAGCTCCTACAATGAGCAGTTCTTC.

The rearrangement links TRBV3-1 to TRBJ1-2; 11 positions match TRBD1. V was clipped by 8 bases and J by 1 base; unmatched bases: 9. In germline, CDR1 is LGHDT, CDR2 YNNKEL (reference sequence). The CDR3 is 16 residues long. CDR3 coding DNA: TGTGCCAGCTGGCTGGACAGGGGGCCGTTTAACTATGGCTACACCTTC. Protein: CASWLDRGPFNYGYTF.

This clonotype was detected ten times or more. The rearrangement joins TRBV28 to TRBJ1-2; tentative D call: TRBD1 (5 bases). The CDR3 totals 14 residues. The V end was cut by 1 base, the J end by 7 bases, with 13 bases between. CDR1 and CDR2 (germline): MDHEN, SYDVKM. The CDR3 nucleotides read TGTGCCAGCAGTTTATTCCGAGGGGTAGGTGGCTACACCTTC. This sequence encodes CASSLFRGVGGYTF.

This chain connects TRBV18 to TRBJ1-4, with no clear D. Trimming removed 4 bases from V and 4 bases from J, with 16 bases in between. CDR1 is KGHSH, CDR2 LQKENI, per germline. CDR3 length: 16 amino acids. CDR3 in DNA: TGTGCCAGCTCACGAAGCCTTGCTACCCGTAATGAAAAACTGTTTTTT. Translating it yields CASSRSLATRNEKLFF.

In its sample, this clonotype was seen many times. V is TRBV20-1 and J is TRBJ2-3; no definite D call. Germline V lookup: CDR1 DFQATT, CDR2 SNEGSKA (reference sequence). V gave up 0 bases and J gave up 3 bases, with 7 bases separating them. The CDR3 runs 13 residues. CDR3 sequence: CSAREWATDTQYF. The CDR3, as DNA: TGCAGTGCTAGAGAATGGGCTACAGATACGCAGTATTTT.

At least ten counts were recorded for this clonotype. The chain is built from TRBV18 and TRBJ2-7, with TRBD1 matching over 7 bases. With 6 bases clipped from V and 0 bases from J, the junction kept 5 bases outside the gene matches. Per germline, CDR1 KGHSH and CDR2 LQKENI. This CDR3 has 14 residues. The CDR3 here is CASSRDRLSYEQYF. In DNA form, the CDR3 reads TGTGCCAGCTCCCGGGACAGACTCTCCTACGAGCAGTACTTC.

This clonotype was seen at least ten times. The V call is TRBV6-5, the J call TRBJ2-7; the match to TRBD1 covers 8 bases. The CDR3 contains 15 residues. The junction had 10 bases not matched to a gene; V was cut back by 4 bases and J by 5 bases. The germline V gene has CDR1 MNHEY and CDR2 SVGAGI. CDR3 residues: CASSSEDREIDEQYF. CDR3 DNA sequence: TGTGCCAGCAGTTCCGAGGACAGGGAAATAGACGAGCAGTACTTC.

This clonotype was detected only a few times. The chain has TRBV2 and TRBJ2-5, with D hard to call. Germline V CDR1 and CDR2: SNHLY, FYNNEI. CDR3 length: 9 residues. V lost 9 bases and J 5 bases, leaving 4 bases between the germline ends. This CDR3 reads CASSETQYF. The CDR3 DNA is TGTGCCAGTTCGGAGACCCAGTACTTC. The full variable domain, in which reference TRBV2 and TRBJ2-5 provide the parts outside the CDR3, is EPEVTQTPSHQVTQMGQEVILRCVPISNHLYFYWYRQILGQKVEFLVSFYNNEISEKSEIFDDQFSVERPDGSNFTLKIRSTKLEDSAMYFCASSETQYFGPGTRLLVL.

This clonotype has a count of ten or more. V usage is TRBV5-1 and J usage is TRBJ2-1, with 8 nucleotides matching TRBD1. Per germline, CDR1 SGHRS and CDR2 YFSETQ. This CDR3 has 17 residues. V was pared by 4 bases and J by 0 bases, with 9 bases of the junction left unmatched. The CDR3 nucleotides are TGCGCCAGCAGCCAGGGGGCAGGGGCCCTCTCCTACAATGAGCAGTTCTTC. Translating it yields CASSQGAGALSYNEQFF. The complete variable domain, with remaining parts taken from reference TRBV5-1 and TRBJ2-1, reads KAGVTQTPRYLIKTRGQQVTLSCSPISGHRSVSWYQQTPGQGLQFLFEYFSETQRNKGNFPGRFSGRQFSNSRSEMNVSTLELGDSALYLCASSQGAGALSYNEQFFGPGTRLTVL.

The chain uses TRBV15 and TRBJ2-5, with D maybe TRBD2 (6 bases). This CDR3 spans 16 amino acids. In germline, CDR1 is LNHNV, CDR2 YYDKDF (reference sequence). Deletions cut 5 bases from V and 6 bases from J, with 22 bases between. In DNA, the CDR3 is TGTGCCACCAGCCCCCTAGAAGGGGACTCTTCGCAGACCCAGTACTTC. This translates into CATSPLEGDSSQTQYF.

The sample holds many counts of this clonotype. The chain uses TRBV30 and TRBJ2-2; TRBD2 matches 7 bases. The CDR3 has 18 residues. The germline V gene has CDR1 GTSNPN and CDR2 SVGIG (reference sequence). The V gene end was trimmed by 3 bases and the J gene end by 6 bases; junction bases not matched to a gene: 19. CDR3 loop: CAWRRFFVRRGKAGELFF. The CDR3 coding sequence is TGTGCCTGGAGAAGGTTTTTTGTCAGGCGGGGGAAGGCCGGGGAGCTGTTTTTT.

The chain combines TRBV19 with TRBJ1-2; 8 nucleotides line up with TRBD1. J lost 6 bases, V lost 3 bases, and 15 bases had no gene match. This CDR3 has 17 residues. Germline V gene data show CDR1 as LNHDA and CDR2 as SQIVND (reference sequence). CDR3 protein: CASSILIDRGIGDGYTF. Here the CDR3 DNA reads TGTGCCAGTAGTATTTTGATCGACAGGGGCATAGGTGATGGCTACACCTTC.